This T cell receptor (beta chain) is from a study of blood T cell repertoires in COVID-19. Study information: Donors in the United States, Italy and Spain gave samples during acute or convalescent COVID-19. T cells, B-cell-depleted T cells, or PBMCs provided the cDNA or gDNA that served as material.

The CDR3 covers 13 residues. With 1 base removed from V and 6 bases from J, the gap between germline ends came to 6 bases. Germline-derived CDR1 and CDR2 are KGHDR and SFDVKD. Authors' methods: Amplification from reference gene primers served as the basis for estimated nucleated cell counts. This table comes from immunoSEQ multiplex PCR, and its TCRdb copy is limited to in-frame clones, with some not included. Clone size and the V and J calls come from that table; the DNA yielded D and trimming. The table has 400,000 or so clones, 80% to 90% seen once; the top ten hold 1% to 1.3%. The sample was PBMCs or T cells enriched from blood (not recorded which). The receptor's source is a young man who had recovered from COVID-19. The chain combines TRBV24-1 with TRBJ2-1; D not resolved. The CDR3 sequence: CATSDFEANEQFF. Here the CDR3 DNA reads TGTGCCACCAGTGATTTTGAGGCCAATGAGCAGTTCTTC.